The rows below give T cell receptor beta chains drawn from one sample of a study of blood T cell repertoires in COVID-19. TCRdb's copy holds only in-frame clones and misses some; the assay was immunoSEQ multiplex PCR. This sample has some 460,000 clones, with around nine tenths found just once. What was sequenced was PBMCs or T cells enriched from blood (not recorded which). The receptors originated from a young woman with acute COVID-19. CDR3s include the opening cysteine and the closing phenylalanine or tryptophan. The D gene is left open where the match is weak. Rows may omit the clone size; those that give it use once, few, many or a size class.

D gene: -; clone size: -; J gene: TRBJ1-2; V gene: TRBV18; CDR3 protein: CASSPPSQDYGYTF; CDR3 DNA: TGTGCCAGCTCACCACCCTCACAGGACTATGGCTACACCTTC
D gene: TRBD1; clone size: -; J gene: TRBJ2-7; V gene: TRBV15; CDR3 protein: CATSRDRREQYF; CDR3 DNA: TGTGCCACCAGCAGGGACAGGCGGGAGCAGTACTTC
D gene: -; clone size: -; J gene: TRBJ2-7; V gene: TRBV15; CDR3 protein: CATSRGLPSSYEQYF; CDR3 DNA: TGTGCCACCAGCAGAGGACTACCAAGCTCCTACGAGCAGTACTTC
D gene: TRBD1; clone size: -; J gene: TRBJ1-4; V gene: TRBV28; CDR3 protein: CASSSTGGGEKLFF; CDR3 DNA: TGTGCCAGCAGCTCTACAGGGGGCGGGGAAAAACTGTTTTTT
D gene: -; clone size: -; J gene: TRBJ1-2; V gene: TRBV2; CDR3 protein: CASIRESYGYTF; CDR3 DNA: TGTGCCAGCATCAGGGAATCCTATGGCTACACCTTC
D gene: -; clone size: -; J gene: TRBJ2-1; V gene: TRBV4-1; CDR3 protein: CASSSVVRAGRGEQFF; CDR3 DNA: TGCGCCAGCAGCTCCGTCGTAAGAGCGGGTAGAGGTGAGCAGTTCTTC
D gene: -; clone size: -; J gene: TRBJ2-3; V gene: TRBV12-1; CDR3 protein: CASSPLRDYSTDTQYF; CDR3 DNA: TGTGCCAGCAGCCCCCTCCGGGACTACAGCACAGATACGCAGTATTTT
D gene: TRBD1; clone size: -; J gene: TRBJ2-7; V gene: TRBV7-2; CDR3 protein: CASSKTGISYEQYF; CDR3 DNA: TGTGCCAGCAGCAAGACAGGGATCTCCTACGAGCAGTACTTC
D gene: -; clone size: -; J gene: TRBJ2-7; V gene: TRBV2; CDR3 protein: CASHGDYEQYF; CDR3 DNA: TGTGCCAGCCATGGAGACTACGAGCAGTACTTC
D gene: -; clone size: -; J gene: TRBJ1-1; V gene: TRBV11-2; CDR3 protein: CASSLDRAEAFF; CDR3 DNA: TGTGCCAGCAGCTTAGACAGGGCCGAAGCTTTCTTT
D gene: TRBD2; clone size: few; J gene: TRBJ2-1; V gene: TRBV27; CDR3 protein: CASSLSPGLAGGNEQFF; CDR3 DNA: TGTGCCAGCAGTTTATCCCCCGGACTAGCGGGGGGGAATGAGCAGTTCTTC
D gene: TRBD1; clone size: -; J gene: TRBJ1-4; V gene: TRBV6-2/TRBV6-3; CDR3 protein: CASSFLPGQVHEKLFF; CDR3 DNA: TGTGCCAGCAGTTTCCTCCCCGGACAGGTTCATGAAAAACTGTTTTTT
D gene: -; clone size: -; J gene: TRBJ2-5; V gene: TRBV19; CDR3 protein: CASSLAGAQETQYF; CDR3 DNA: TGTGCCAGTAGTCTGGCAGGGGCCCAAGAGACCCAGTACTTC
D gene: -; clone size: -; J gene: TRBJ2-1; V gene: TRBV7-9; CDR3 protein: CASSLGASNEQFF; CDR3 DNA: TGTGCCAGCAGCTTAGGGGCTTCCAATGAGCAGTTCTTC
D gene: -; clone size: -; J gene: TRBJ1-2; V gene: TRBV11-2; CDR3 protein: CASSLGLAVGYTF; CDR3 DNA: TGTGCCAGCAGCTTAGGACTAGCGGTTGGCTACACCTTC
D gene: TRBD2; clone size: once; J gene: TRBJ2-1; V gene: TRBV2; CDR3 protein: CASRGTSGVYNEQFF; CDR3 DNA: TGTGCCAGCAGGGGGACTAGCGGGGTGTACAATGAGCAGTTCTTC
D gene: TRBD1; clone size: -; J gene: TRBJ1-2; V gene: TRBV10-1; CDR3 protein: CASSAGQGYGYTF; CDR3 DNA: TGCGCCAGCAGCGCGGGACAGGGCTATGGCTACACCTTC
D gene: -; clone size: -; J gene: TRBJ1-4; V gene: TRBV27; CDR3 protein: CASSARSSGNEKLFF; CDR3 DNA: TGTGCCAGCAGCGCCCGGTCCTCTGGTAATGAAAAACTGTTTTTT
D gene: TRBD1; clone size: -; J gene: TRBJ1-3; V gene: TRBV27; CDR3 protein: CASSLKTGVASGNTIYF; CDR3 DNA: TGTGCCAGCAGCTTGAAGACAGGGGTCGCCTCTGGAAACACCATATATTTT
D gene: TRBD1; clone size: -; J gene: TRBJ2-6; V gene: TRBV3-1/TRBV3-2; CDR3 protein: CASSLGRGRGANVLTF; CDR3 DNA: TGTGCCAGCAGCCTCGGTAGGGGGCGAGGGGCCAACGTCCTGACTTTC
D gene: TRBD2; clone size: -; J gene: TRBJ2-7; V gene: TRBV12-3/TRBV12-4; CDR3 protein: CASSPGGYEQYF; CDR3 DNA: TGTGCCAGCAGCCCGGGGGGGTACGAGCAGTACTTC
D gene: TRBD1; clone size: -; J gene: TRBJ2-3; V gene: TRBV10-3; CDR3 protein: CAISVVGQGEDTQYF; CDR3 DNA: TGTGCCATCAGTGTCGTCGGACAGGGGGAAGATACGCAGTATTTT
D gene: TRBD2; clone size: -; J gene: TRBJ2-2; V gene: TRBV27; CDR3 protein: CASRPGLAGAGELFF; CDR3 DNA: TGTGCCAGCAGACCGGGACTAGCGGGAGCCGGGGAGCTGTTTTTT
D gene: TRBD2; clone size: -; J gene: TRBJ2-3; V gene: TRBV7-2; CDR3 protein: CASSPQRSGRLTDTQYF; CDR3 DNA: TGTGCCAGCAGCCCCCAAAGGAGCGGGAGACTCACAGATACGCAGTATTTT
D gene: -; clone size: -; J gene: TRBJ1-1; V gene: TRBV7-9; CDR3 protein: CASSPDYINTEAFF; CDR3 DNA: TGTGCCAGCAGCCCAGACTACATTAACACTGAAGCTTTCTTT
D gene: TRBD1; clone size: -; J gene: TRBJ1-5; V gene: TRBV4-1; CDR3 protein: CASSAGQGLGNQPQHF; CDR3 DNA: TGCGCCAGCAGCGCCGGACAGGGGCTCGGCAATCAGCCCCAGCATTTT
D gene: -; clone size: -; J gene: TRBJ1-5; V gene: TRBV2; CDR3 protein: CASDGGYSNQPQHF; CDR3 DNA: TGTGCCAGCGACGGAGGATATAGCAATCAGCCCCAGCATTTT
D gene: TRBD2; clone size: -; J gene: TRBJ2-1; V gene: TRBV7-9; CDR3 protein: CASSEPTSGSYEQFF; CDR3 DNA: TGTGCCAGCAGCGAGCCCACTAGCGGGAGTTATGAGCAGTTCTTC
D gene: -; clone size: -; J gene: TRBJ2-7; V gene: TRBV12-3/TRBV12-4; CDR3 protein: CASSYRVDYEQYF; CDR3 DNA: TGTGCCAGCAGTTACAGGGTGGACTACGAGCAGTACTTC
D gene: -; clone size: -; J gene: TRBJ1-2; V gene: TRBV20-1; CDR3 protein: CSASSQAGYGYTF; CDR3 DNA: TGCAGTGCTAGTTCGCAGGCCGGCTATGGCTACACCTTC
D gene: -; clone size: once; J gene: TRBJ2-7; V gene: TRBV5-1; CDR3 protein: CASSLGVRSYEQYF; CDR3 DNA: TGCGCCAGCAGCTTGGGGGTCAGGTCCTACGAGCAGTACTTC
D gene: -; clone size: -; J gene: TRBJ2-1; V gene: TRBV6-4; CDR3 protein: CASSDSNFPDEQFF; CDR3 DNA: TGTGCCAGCAGTGACTCGAATTTCCCGGATGAGCAGTTCTTC